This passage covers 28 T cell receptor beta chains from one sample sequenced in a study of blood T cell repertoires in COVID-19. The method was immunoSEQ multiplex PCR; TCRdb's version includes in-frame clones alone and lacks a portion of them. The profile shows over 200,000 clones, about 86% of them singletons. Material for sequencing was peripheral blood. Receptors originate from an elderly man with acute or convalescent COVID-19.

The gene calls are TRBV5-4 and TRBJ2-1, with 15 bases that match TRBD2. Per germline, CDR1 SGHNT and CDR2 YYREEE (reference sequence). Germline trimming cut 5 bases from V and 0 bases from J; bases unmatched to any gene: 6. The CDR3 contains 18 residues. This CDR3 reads CASRGLAGGRSSYNEQFF. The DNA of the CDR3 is TGTGCCAGCAGGGGACTAGCGGGGGGTCGGAGCTCCTACAATGAGCAGTTCTTC.

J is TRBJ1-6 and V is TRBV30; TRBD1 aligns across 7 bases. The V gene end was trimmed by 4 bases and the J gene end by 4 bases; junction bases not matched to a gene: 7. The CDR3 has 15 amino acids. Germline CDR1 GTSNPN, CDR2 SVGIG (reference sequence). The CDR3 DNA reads TGTGCCTGGACCAAAGGGACAGAATATAATTCACCCCTCCACTTT. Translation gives CAWTKGTEYNSPLHF.

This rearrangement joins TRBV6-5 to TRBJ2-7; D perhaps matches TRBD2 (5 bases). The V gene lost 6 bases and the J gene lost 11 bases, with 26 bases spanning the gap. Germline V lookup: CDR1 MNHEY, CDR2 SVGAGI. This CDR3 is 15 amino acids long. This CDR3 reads CASRRGDLPSQREYF. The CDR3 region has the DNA TGTGCCAGCAGACGGGGTGACCTTCCTTCCCAGAGAGAGTACTTC.

This CDR3 reads CASSIGGGTIVETQYF. Here the CDR3 DNA reads TGTGCCAGTAGTATCGGTGGGGGGACCATCGTGGAGACCCAGTACTTC. This chain links TRBV19 with TRBJ2-5; possibly TRBD2 for D (6 bases). CDR1 is LNHDA and CDR2 is SQIVND in the germline V gene (reference sequence). This CDR3 is 16 amino acids long. The V gene lost 3 bases and the J gene lost 5 bases, with 19 bases spanning the gap.

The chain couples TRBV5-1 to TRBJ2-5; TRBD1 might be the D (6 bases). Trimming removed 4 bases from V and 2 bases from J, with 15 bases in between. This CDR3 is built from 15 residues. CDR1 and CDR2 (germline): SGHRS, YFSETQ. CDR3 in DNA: TGCGCCAGCAGCCGCACTCAGGGGAGACAAGAGACCCAGTACTTC. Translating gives CASSRTQGRQETQYF.

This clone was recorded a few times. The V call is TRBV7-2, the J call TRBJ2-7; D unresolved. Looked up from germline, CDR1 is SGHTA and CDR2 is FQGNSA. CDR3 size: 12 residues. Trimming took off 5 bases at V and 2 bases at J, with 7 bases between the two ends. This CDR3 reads CASSPTTYEQYF. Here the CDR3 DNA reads TGTGCCAGCAGCCCAACTACCTACGAGCAGTACTTC. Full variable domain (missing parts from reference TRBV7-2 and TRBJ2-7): GAGVSQSPSNKVTEKGKDVELRCDPISGHTALYWYRQSLGQGLEFLIYFQGNSAPDKSGLPSDRFSAERTGGSVSTLTIQRTQQEDSAVYLCASSPTTYEQYFGPGTRLTVT.

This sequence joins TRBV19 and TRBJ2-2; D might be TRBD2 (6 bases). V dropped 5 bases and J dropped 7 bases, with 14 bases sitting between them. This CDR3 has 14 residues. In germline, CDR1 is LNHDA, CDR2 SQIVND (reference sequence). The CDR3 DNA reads TGTGCCAGTAGTGCGGGTCTGGGAGGCGGGGAGCTGTTTTTT. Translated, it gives CASSAGLGGGELFF. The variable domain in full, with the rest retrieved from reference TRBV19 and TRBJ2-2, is DGGITQSPKYLFRKEGQNVTLSCEQNLNHDAMYWYRQDPGQGLRLIYYSQIVNDFQKGDIAEGYSVSREKKESFPLTVTSAQKNPTAFYLCASSAGLGGGELFFGEGSRLTVL.

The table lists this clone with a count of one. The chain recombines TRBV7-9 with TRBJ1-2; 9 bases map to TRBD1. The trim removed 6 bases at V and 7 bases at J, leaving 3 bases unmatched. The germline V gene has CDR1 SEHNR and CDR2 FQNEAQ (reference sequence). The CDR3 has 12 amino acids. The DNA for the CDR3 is TGTGCCAGCAGACAACAGGGGGCTGGCTACACCTTC. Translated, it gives CASRQQGAGYTF.

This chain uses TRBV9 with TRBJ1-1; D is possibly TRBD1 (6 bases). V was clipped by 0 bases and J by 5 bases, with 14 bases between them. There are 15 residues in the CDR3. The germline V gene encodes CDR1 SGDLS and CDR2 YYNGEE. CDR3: CASSVAGGAKTEAFF. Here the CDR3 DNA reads TGTGCCAGCAGCGTAGCGGGGGGCGCGAAAACTGAAGCTTTCTTT.

CDR3 nucleotides: TGTGCCAGCAGTGGCTCCGGGGGGCATCAGCCCCAGCATTTT. It yields the protein CASSGSGGHQPQHF. The rearrangement joins TRBV2 to TRBJ1-5, with a possible D match to TRBD1 (6 bases). CDR1 is SNHLY, CDR2 FYNNEI, per germline. The ends were cut back, 4 bases at V and 5 bases at J, with 12 bases in the middle. The CDR3 sequence is 14 residues long.

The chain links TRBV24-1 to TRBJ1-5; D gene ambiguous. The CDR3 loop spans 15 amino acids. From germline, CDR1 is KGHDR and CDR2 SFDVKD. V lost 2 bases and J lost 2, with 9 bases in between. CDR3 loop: CATSDSRVGNQPQHF. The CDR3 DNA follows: TGTGCCACCAGTGATTCTCGGGTTGGCAATCAGCCCCAGCATTTT.

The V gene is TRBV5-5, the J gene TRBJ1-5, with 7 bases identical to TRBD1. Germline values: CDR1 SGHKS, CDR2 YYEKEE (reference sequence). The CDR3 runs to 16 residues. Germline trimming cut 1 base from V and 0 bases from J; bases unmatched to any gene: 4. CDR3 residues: CASSLQTGYSNQPQHF. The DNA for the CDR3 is TGTGCCAGCAGCTTGCAGACAGGGTATAGCAATCAGCCCCAGCATTTT.

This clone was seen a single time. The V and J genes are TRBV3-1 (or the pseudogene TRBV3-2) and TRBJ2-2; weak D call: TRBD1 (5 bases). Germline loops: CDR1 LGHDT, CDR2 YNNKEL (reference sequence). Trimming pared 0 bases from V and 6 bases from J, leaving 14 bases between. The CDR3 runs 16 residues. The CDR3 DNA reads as TGTGCCAGCAGCCAAGAGAAGGGCAGGGTCGCCGGGGAGCTGTTTTTT. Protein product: CASSQEKGRVAGELFF.

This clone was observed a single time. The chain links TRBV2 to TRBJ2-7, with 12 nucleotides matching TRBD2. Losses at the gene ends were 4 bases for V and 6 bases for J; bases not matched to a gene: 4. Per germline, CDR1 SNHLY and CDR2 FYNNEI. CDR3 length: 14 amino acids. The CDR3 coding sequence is TGTGCCAGCAGTGTACTAGCGGGAGGCTTCGAGCAGTACTTC. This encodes CASSVLAGGFEQYF.

This CDR3 reads CASTGGSDGYTF. In DNA, the CDR3 is TGTGCCAGTACGGGGGGTTCGGATGGCTACACCTTC. J is TRBJ1-2 and V is TRBV19; D is possibly TRBD1 (5 bases). This CDR3 is 12 amino acids long. V was pared by 7 bases and J by 6 bases, with 12 bases between. Germline V gene lookup returns CDR1 LNHDA and CDR2 SQIVND (reference sequence). Based on the CDR3 plus reference TRBV19 and TRBJ1-2, the full variable domain is DGGITQSPKYLFRKEGQNVTLSCEQNLNHDAMYWYRQDPGQGLRLIYYSQIVNDFQKGDIAEGYSVSREKKESFPLTVTSAQKNPTAFYLCASTGGSDGYTFGSGTRLTVV.

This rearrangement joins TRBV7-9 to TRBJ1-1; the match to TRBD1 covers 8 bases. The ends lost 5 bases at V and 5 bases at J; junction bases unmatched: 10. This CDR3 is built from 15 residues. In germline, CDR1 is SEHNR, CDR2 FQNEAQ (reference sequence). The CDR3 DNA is TGTGCCAGCAGCGGGAGGAACAGGGGGGGAACTGAAGCTTTCTTT. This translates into CASSGRNRGGTEAFF.

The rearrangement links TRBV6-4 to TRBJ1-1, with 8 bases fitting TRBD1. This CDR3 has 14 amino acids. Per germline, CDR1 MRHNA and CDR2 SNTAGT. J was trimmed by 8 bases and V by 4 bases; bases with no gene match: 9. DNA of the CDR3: TGTGCCAGCAGTGCCTTCACAGGGGGAACAGAAGCTTTCTTT. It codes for CASSAFTGGTEAFF.

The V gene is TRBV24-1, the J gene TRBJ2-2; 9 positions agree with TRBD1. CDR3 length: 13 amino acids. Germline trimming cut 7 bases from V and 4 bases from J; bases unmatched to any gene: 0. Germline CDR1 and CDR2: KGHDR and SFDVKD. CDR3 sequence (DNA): TGTGCCACCAGGGGACAGGGCACCGGGGAGCTGTTTTTT. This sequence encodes CATRGQGTGELFF.

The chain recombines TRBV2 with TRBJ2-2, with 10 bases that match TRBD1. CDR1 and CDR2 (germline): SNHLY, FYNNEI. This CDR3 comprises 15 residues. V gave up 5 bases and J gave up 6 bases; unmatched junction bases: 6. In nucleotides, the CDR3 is TGTGCCAGCAGTAGCCGGGACAGGGGTGCCGGGGAGCTGTTTTTT. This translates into CASSSRDRGAGELFF.

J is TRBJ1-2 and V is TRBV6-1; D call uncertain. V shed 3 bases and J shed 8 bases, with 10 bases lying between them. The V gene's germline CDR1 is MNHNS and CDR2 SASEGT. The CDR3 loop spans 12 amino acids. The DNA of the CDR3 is TGTGCCAGCAGTGATTCCGGTGTAGGCTACACCTTC. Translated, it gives CASSDSGVGYTF.

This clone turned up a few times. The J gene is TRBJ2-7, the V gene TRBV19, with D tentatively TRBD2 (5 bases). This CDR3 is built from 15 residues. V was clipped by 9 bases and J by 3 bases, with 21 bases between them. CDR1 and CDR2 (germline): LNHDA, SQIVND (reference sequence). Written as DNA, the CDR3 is TGTGCCAGCGCCCCAGCGGCCATTCTCGTCTACGAGCAGTACTTC. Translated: CASAPAAILVYEQYF.

The CDR3, as DNA: TGTGCCAGCAGTGATTGGAGCTATACGCAGTATTTT. Translation gives CASSDWSYTQYF. The genes are TRBV6-1 and TRBJ2-3; D gene unclear. Germline loops: CDR1 MNHNS, CDR2 SASEGT. Trimming cost V 3 bases and J 7 bases, with 8 bases left between them. The CDR3 extends over 12 amino acids.

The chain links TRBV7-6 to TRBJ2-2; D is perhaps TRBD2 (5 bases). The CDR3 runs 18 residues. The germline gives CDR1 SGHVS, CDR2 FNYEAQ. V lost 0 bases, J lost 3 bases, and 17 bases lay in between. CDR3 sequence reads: CASSLAGAIGGYTGELFF. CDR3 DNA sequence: TGTGCCAGCAGCTTAGCGGGAGCGATAGGAGGTTACACCGGGGAGCTGTTTTTT.

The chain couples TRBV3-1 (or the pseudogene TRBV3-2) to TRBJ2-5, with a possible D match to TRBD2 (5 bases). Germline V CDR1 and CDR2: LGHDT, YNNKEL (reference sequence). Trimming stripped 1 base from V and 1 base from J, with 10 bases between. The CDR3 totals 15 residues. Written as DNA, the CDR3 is TGTGCCAGCAGCCAAGGGCTAGCAGCCCAAGAGACCCAGTACTTC. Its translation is CASSQGLAAQETQYF.

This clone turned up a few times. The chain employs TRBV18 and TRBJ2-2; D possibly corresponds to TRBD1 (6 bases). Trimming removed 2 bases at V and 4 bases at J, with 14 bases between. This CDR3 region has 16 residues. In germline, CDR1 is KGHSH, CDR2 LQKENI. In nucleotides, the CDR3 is TGTGCCAGCTCACCAACTCAGGGGAGTAGCACCGGGGAGCTGTTTTTT. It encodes CASSPTQGSSTGELFF.

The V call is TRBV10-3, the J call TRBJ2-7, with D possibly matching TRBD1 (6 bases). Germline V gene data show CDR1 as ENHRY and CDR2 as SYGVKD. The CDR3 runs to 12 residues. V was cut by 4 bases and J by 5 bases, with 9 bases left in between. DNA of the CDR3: TGTGCCATCAGTGCAGGGGCTGACGAGCAGTACTTC. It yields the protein CAISAGADEQYF.

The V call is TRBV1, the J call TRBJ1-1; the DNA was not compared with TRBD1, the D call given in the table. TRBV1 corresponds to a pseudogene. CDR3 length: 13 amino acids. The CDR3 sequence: CTSSQDLRTEAFF. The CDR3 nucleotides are TGCACCAGCAGCCAAGATCTCAGGACTGAAGCTTTCTTT.

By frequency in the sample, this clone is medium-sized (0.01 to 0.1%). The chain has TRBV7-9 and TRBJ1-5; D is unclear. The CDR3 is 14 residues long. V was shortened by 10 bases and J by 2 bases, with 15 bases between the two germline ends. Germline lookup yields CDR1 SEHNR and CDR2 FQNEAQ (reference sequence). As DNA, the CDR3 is TGTGCCATCGCTTCGGTTCAGGGCAATCAGCCCCAGCATTTT. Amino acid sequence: CAIASVQGNQPQHF. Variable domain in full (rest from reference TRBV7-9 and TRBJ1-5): DTGVSQNPRHKITKRGQNVTFRCDPISEHNRLYWYRQTLGQGPEFLTYFQNEAQLEKSRLLSDRFSAERPKGSFSTLEIQRTEQGDSAMYLCAIASVQGNQPQHFGDGTRLSIL.